The TCR beta chain described here comes from a study of PD-1 blockade in classical Hodgkin lymphoma. Overall study context: Intravenous nivolumab at 3 mg/kg was given to patients every 2 weeks. Study findings and constraints: Differences between repertoires have undefined causes, possibly disease activity or prior therapy. CD4+ but not CD8+ TCR diversity rose significantly by C4D1.

Every patient experienced relapse after autologous stem cell transplantation, and brentuximab vedotin exposure varied. As regards this clone: No antigen is known for it.

The CDR3 runs to 13 residues. The V and J ends lost 2 bases and 1 base respectively, with 4 bases between them. The V gene's germline CDR1 is MNHEY and CDR2 SMNVEV (reference sequence). Assay: immunoSEQ multiplex PCR; the TCRdb copy retains only in-frame clones and omits some. This table holds 42,000 or so clones, 70% to 90% found once. The J gene is TRBJ2-3, the V gene TRBV27; D unresolved. The receptor was isolated from a human donor with classical Hodgkin lymphoma. The sequencing used peripheral blood mononuclear cells (PBMCs), collected before the second cycle of nivolumab. CDR3 loop: CASSLAGTDTQYF. The CDR3 DNA is TGTGCCAGCAGTTTAGCAGGCACAGATACGCAGTATTTT.